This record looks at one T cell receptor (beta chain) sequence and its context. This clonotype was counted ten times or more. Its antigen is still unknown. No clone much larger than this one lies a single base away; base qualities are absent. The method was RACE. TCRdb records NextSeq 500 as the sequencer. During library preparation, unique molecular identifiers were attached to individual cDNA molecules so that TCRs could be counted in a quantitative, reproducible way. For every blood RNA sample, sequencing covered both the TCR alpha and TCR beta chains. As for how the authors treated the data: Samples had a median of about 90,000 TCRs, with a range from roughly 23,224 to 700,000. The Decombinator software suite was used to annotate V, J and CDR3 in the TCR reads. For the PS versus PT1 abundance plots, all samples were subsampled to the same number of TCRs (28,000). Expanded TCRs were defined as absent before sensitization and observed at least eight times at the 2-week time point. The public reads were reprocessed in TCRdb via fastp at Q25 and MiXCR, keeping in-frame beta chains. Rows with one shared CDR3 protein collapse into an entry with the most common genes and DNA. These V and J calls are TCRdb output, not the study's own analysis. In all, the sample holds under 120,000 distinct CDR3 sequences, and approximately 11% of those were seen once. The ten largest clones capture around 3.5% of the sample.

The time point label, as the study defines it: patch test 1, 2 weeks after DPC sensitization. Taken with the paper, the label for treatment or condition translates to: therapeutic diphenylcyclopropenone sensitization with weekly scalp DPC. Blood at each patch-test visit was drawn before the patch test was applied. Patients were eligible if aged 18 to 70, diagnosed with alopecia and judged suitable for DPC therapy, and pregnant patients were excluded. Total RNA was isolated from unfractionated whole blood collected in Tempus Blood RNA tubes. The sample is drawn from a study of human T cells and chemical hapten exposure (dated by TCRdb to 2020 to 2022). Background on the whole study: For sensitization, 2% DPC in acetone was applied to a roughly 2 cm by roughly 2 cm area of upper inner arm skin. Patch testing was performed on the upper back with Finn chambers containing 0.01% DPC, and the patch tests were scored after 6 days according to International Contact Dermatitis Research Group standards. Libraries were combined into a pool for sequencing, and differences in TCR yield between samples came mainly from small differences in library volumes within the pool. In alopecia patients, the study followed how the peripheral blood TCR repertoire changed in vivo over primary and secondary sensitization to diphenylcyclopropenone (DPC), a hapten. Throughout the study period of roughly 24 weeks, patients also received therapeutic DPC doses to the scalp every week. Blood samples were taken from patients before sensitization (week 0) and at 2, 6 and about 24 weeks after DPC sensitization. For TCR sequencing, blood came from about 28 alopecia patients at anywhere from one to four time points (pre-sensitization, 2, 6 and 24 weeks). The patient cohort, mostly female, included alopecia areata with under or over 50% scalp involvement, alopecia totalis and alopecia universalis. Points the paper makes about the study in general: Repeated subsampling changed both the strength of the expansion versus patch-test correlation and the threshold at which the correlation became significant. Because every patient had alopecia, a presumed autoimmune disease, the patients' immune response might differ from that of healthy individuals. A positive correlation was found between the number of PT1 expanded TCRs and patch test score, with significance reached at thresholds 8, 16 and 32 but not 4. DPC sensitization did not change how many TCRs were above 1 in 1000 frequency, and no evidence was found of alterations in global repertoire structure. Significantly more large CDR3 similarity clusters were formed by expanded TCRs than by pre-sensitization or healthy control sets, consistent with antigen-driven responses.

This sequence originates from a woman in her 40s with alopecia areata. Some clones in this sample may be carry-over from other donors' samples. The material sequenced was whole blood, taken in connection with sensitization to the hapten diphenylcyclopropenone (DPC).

At the DNA level, the sequence is TGTGCCAGCAGTGATCGGCGGGGTGACCTGAGCACAGATACGCAGTATTTT. Protein translation: CASSDRRGDLSTDTQYF. This receptor chain uses TRBV25-1 and TRBJ2-3, with TRBD2 tentatively as D gene (6 bases match). The germline V gene specifies MGHDK as CDR1 and SYGVNS as CDR2. CDR3 length: 17 amino acids, cysteine to phenylalanine. Here the CDR3 DNA is all that survives: 51 bases in frame from base 1. V is pared back by 3 bases and J by 0 bases, with 16 bases lying between the germline termini.